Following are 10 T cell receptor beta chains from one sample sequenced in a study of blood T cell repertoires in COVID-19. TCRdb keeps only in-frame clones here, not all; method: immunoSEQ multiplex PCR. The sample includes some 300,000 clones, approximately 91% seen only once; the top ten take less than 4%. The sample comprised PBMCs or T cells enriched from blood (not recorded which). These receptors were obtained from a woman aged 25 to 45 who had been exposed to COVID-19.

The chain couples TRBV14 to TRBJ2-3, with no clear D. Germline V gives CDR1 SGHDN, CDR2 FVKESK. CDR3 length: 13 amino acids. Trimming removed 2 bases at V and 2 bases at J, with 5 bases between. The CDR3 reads CASSQQHTDTQYF. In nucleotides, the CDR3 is TGTGCCAGCAGCCAACAACACACAGATACGCAGTATTTT.

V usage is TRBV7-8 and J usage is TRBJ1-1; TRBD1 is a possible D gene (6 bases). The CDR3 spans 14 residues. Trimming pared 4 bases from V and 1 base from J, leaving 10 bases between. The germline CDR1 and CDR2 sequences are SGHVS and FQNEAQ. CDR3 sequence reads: CASSSGTSNTEAFF. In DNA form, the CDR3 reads TGTGCCAGCAGCTCCGGGACATCGAACACTGAAGCTTTCTTT.

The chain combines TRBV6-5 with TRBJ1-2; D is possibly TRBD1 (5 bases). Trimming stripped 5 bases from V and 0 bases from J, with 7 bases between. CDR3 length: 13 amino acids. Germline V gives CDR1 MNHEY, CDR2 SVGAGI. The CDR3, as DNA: TGTGCCAGCAGTACGGACACTAACTATGGCTACACCTTC. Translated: CASSTDTNYGYTF.

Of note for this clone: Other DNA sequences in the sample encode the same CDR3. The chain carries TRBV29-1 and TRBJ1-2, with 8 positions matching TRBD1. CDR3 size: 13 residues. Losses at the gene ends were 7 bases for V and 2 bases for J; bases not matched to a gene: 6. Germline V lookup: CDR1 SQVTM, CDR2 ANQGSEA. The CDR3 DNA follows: TGCAGCGCCGGGACAGGAGGGAACTATGGCTACACCTTC. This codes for CSAGTGGNYGYTF.

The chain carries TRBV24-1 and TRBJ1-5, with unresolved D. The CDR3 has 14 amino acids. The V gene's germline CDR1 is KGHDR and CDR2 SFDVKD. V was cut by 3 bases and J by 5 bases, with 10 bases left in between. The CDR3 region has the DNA TGTGCCACCAGTGATACCACACCCGATCAGCCCCAGCATTTT. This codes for CATSDTTPDQPQHF.

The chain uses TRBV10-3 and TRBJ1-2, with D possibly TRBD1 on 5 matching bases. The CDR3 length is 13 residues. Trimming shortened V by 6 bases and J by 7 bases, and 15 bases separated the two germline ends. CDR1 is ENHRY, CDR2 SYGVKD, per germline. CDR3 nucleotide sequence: TGTGCCATCAGCCCTCCCGACAGTACTGGCTACACCTTC. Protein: CAISPPDSTGYTF.

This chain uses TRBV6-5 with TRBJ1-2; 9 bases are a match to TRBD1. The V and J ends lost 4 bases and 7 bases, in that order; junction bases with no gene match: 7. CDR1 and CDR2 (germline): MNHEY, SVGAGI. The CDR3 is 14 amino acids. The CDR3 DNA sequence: TGTGCCAGCAGTTCAGGACAGGGGTCCCGTGGCTACACCTTC. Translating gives CASSSGQGSRGYTF.

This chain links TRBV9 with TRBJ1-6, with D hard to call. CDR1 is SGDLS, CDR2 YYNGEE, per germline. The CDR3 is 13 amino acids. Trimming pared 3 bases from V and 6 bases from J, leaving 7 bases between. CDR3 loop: CASSGQFNSPLHF. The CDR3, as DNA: TGTGCCAGCAGCGGCCAGTTTAATTCACCCCTCCACTTT.

Written as DNA, the CDR3 is TGTGCCAGCAGTTACCAATCACTGCAAGGGGATGAAGCTTTCTTT. Translating it yields CASSYQSLQGDEAFF. The chain joins TRBV6-5 to TRBJ1-1; TRBD1 is a possible D gene (5 bases). The ends were cut back, 2 bases at V and 7 bases at J, with 17 bases in the middle. This CDR3 comprises 15 residues. CDR1 MNHEY and CDR2 SVGAGI come from the germline V gene.

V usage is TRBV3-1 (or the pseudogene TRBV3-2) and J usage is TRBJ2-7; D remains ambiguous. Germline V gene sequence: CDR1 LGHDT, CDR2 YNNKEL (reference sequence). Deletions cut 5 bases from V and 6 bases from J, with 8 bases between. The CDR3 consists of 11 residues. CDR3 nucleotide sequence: TGTGCCAGCAGCGCACTTCGCGAGCAGTACTTC. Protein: CASSALREQYF.